Below, 30 T cell receptor beta chains from the same sample are listed, as sequenced in a study of T cells in Graves' hyperthyroidism and ophthalmopathy. Amplification of TCR beta CDR3 regions was performed using RNA transcripts as template. HTBI primers were employed in a first-round RT-PCR of the TCR CDR3. TCRdb used MiXCR to reprocess the multiplex PCR reads, holding one entry per CDR3 protein. The sample records a few hundred thousand distinct CDR3 sequences, more than 15% being singletons. The sequencing input was blood. Source of these receptors: a woman aged 18-29 years with Graves' hyperthyroidism that later progressed to Graves' ophthalmopathy.

This clonotype has ten or more counts. The chain carries TRBV29-1 and TRBJ2-3; 9 positions match TRBD1. CDR3 length: 13 amino acids. The V segment lost 8 bases and the J segment 4 bases; nucleotides outside the gene matches: 7. Germline V gives CDR1 SQVTM, CDR2 ANQGSEA. The CDR3 is CSHRTGEADTQYF. The CDR3 DNA follows: TGCAGCCACCGGACAGGGGAGGCAGATACGCAGTATTTT.

V is TRBV4-2 and J is TRBJ1-5; 8 bases line up with TRBD1. Germline CDR1 reads LGHNA; CDR2 reads YNFKEQ. Unmatched junction bases numbered 5, after V lost 3 bases and J lost 4 bases. The CDR3 spans 15 residues. The CDR3 DNA is TGTGCCAGCAGCCAGGGACAGGAGCGTAATCAGCCCCAGCATTTT. Encoded protein: CASSQGQERNQPQHF.

The chain links TRBV12-3 or TRBV12-4 to TRBJ2-7; 9 bases line up with TRBD1. Losses at the gene ends were 3 bases for V and 5 bases for J; bases not matched to a gene: 8. The CDR3 runs to 15 residues. The CDR3 is CASSFSGTGWDEQYF. The CDR3 coding sequence is TGTGCCAGCAGTTTTTCCGGGACAGGGTGGGACGAGCAGTACTTC.

In the case of this clonotype: Possible read error: a much larger clone is one base away. V is TRBV28 and J is TRBJ2-1; 8 bases agree with TRBD2. There are 18 residues in the CDR3. Germline CDR1 reads MDHEN; CDR2 reads SYDVKM. CDR3 in amino acids: CACSLYREGQEYGNEQFF. Here the CDR3 DNA reads TGTGCCTGCAGTTTATACCGGGAGGGCCAGGAATACGGCAATGAGCAGTTCTTC.

This clonotype was seen a few times. This rearrangement joins TRBV12-3 or TRBV12-4 to TRBJ2-3, with 9 bases that match TRBD2. The J segment lost 4 bases and the V segment lost 3 bases, leaving 8 bases of the junction unmatched. The CDR3 loop spans 16 amino acids. CDR3 protein: CASSFEASGNPDTQYF. In nucleotides, the CDR3 is TGTGCCAGCAGTTTTGAGGCTAGCGGGAACCCAGATACGCAGTATTTT.

This clonotype was seen ten or more times. The J gene is TRBJ2-2, the V gene TRBV13; D remains unclear. The CDR3 runs 16 residues. V lost 4 bases, J lost 2 bases, and 14 bases lay in between. Per the germline V gene, CDR1 is PRHDT and CDR2 is FYEKMQ (reference sequence). The CDR3 nucleotides are TGTGCCAGCAGCTCTTTGGGTCGGAGAAACACCGGGGAGCTGTTTTTT. It codes for CASSSLGRRNTGELFF.

As concerns this clonotype: One end of the junction is discordant with germline, which a read error may explain. J is TRBJ2-5 and V is TRBV7-9, with 7 bases aligning to TRBD1. The CDR3 spans 14 residues. CDR1 and CDR2 (germline): SEHNR, FQNEAQ (reference sequence). The CDR3 coding sequence is TGTGCCAACAGCTTGGTGAGGGGGCGAGAGACCCAGTACTTC. This gives the protein CANSLVRGRETQYF. The full variable domain, in which reference TRBV7-9 and TRBJ2-5 provide the parts outside the CDR3, is DTGVSQNPRHKITKRGQNVTFRCDPISEHNRLYWYRQTLGQGPEFLTYFQNEAQLEKSRLLSDRFSAERPKGSFSTLEIQRTEQGDSAMYLCANSLVRGRETQYFGPGTRLLVL.

This clonotype has a count of ten or more. The rearrangement links TRBV20-1 to TRBJ2-5; D not certain. V gave up 5 bases and J gave up 4 bases, with 11 bases separating them. In germline, CDR1 is DFQATT, CDR2 SNEGSKA (reference sequence). This CDR3 is built from 12 residues. The CDR3 DNA reads TGCAGTGCTTCGGGCCAGTTAGAGACCCAGTACTTC. Translation: CSASGQLETQYF.

This clonotype was picked up many times. Relative to the germline gene, one junction end is altered; a read error may explain this. This CDR3 reads CAGSLGSGGGEQYF. CDR3 nucleotides: TGTGCCGGCAGTTTAGGTAGCGGAGGGGGCGAGCAGTACTTC. The chain combines TRBV12-3 or TRBV12-4 with TRBJ2-7; possibly TRBD1 or TRBD2 for D (6 bases each). The CDR3 covers 14 residues.

This clonotype was picked up a small number of times. This chain joins TRBV19 and TRBJ1-3; D call uncertain. Germline-derived CDR1 and CDR2 are LNHDA and SQIVND (reference sequence). The CDR3 is 15 residues long. Trimming left V 5 bases short and J 3 bases short, with 14 bases between. The CDR3 loop reads CASSLQLTVGNTIYF. Written as DNA, the CDR3 is TGTGCCAGTAGTCTACAACTGACGGTTGGAAACACCATATATTTT.

This clonotype was seen at least ten times. This chain uses TRBV18 with TRBJ2-5; D is unresolved. Germline lookup yields CDR1 KGHSH and CDR2 LQKENI. The CDR3 extends over 14 amino acids. The V and J ends lost 3 bases and 4 bases respectively, with 12 bases between them. CDR3 in amino acids: CASSPSRLSETQYF. CDR3 nucleotides: TGTGCCAGCTCACCTAGCAGGCTATCAGAGACCCAGTACTTC.

V is TRBV4-1 and J is TRBJ1-6; TRBD1 matches 8 bases. The germline V gene encodes CDR1 MGHRA and CDR2 YSYEKL. The CDR3 is 18 residues long. With 1 base clipped from V and 1 base from J, the junction kept 6 bases outside the gene matches. The CDR3 spells CASSQGRQGASYNSPLHF. CDR3 coding DNA: TGCGCCAGCAGCCAAGGTCGGCAGGGGGCGTCCTATAATTCACCCCTCCACTTT.

This clonotype was found many times. V and J are TRBV11-2 and TRBJ2-1; D is unresolved. This CDR3 region has 12 residues. Deletions cut 1 base from V and 8 bases from J, with 6 bases between. Germline V gives CDR1 SGHAT, CDR2 FQNNGV. The CDR3 loop reads CASSLGWDEQFF. CDR3 bases: TGTGCCAGCAGCTTAGGCTGGGATGAGCAGTTCTTC.

This clonotype was recorded many times. The rearrangement joins TRBV9 to TRBJ2-1; 10 bases align to TRBD2. J gave up 3 bases and V 0 bases, and 3 bases lay outside the gene matches. CDR3 length: 16 amino acids. CDR1 is SGDLS and CDR2 is YYNGEE in the germline V gene. In DNA form, the CDR3 reads TGTGCCAGCAGCGTAGAAGCTAGCGGGAGCTACAATGAGCAGTTCTTC. Protein sequence: CASSVEASGSYNEQFF.

There are many counts of this clonotype. The chain employs TRBV5-1 and TRBJ2-1, with D tentatively TRBD2 (6 bases). The CDR3 length is 11 residues. Trimming stripped 5 bases from V and 9 bases from J, with 9 bases between. CDR1 and CDR2 from the germline V gene are SGHRS and YFSETQ. DNA of the CDR3: TGCGCCAGCAGGGAGGGGAGTGAGCAGTTCTTC. Protein product: CASREGSEQFF.

This clonotype was recorded many times. The chain has TRBV10-3 and TRBJ2-5; 9 positions agree with TRBD2. This CDR3 spans 16 amino acids. The germline gives CDR1 ENHRY, CDR2 SYGVKD. The J segment lost 1 base and the V segment lost 8 bases, leaving 11 bases of the junction unmatched. This CDR3 reads CAISASGEDRQETQYF. The DNA of the CDR3 is TGTGCCATCTCGGCTAGCGGGGAGGATCGCCAAGAGACCCAGTACTTC.

This clonotype was seen at least ten times. The chain employs TRBV10-3 and TRBJ1-2; D possibly corresponds to TRBD1 (5 bases). Germline loops: CDR1 ENHRY, CDR2 SYGVKD. There are 15 residues in the CDR3. V was clipped by 6 bases and J by 2 bases, with 16 bases between them. The CDR3 sequence: CAISRTGTPNYGYTF. CDR3 in DNA: TGTGCCATCAGCCGAACCGGGACCCCAAACTATGGCTACACCTTC.

Many counts were recorded for this clonotype. The V and J genes are TRBV28 and TRBJ2-1; 10 bases are shared with TRBD2. CDR1 is MDHEN, CDR2 SYDVKM, per germline. The CDR3 extends over 18 amino acids. With V trimmed by 2 bases and J by 0 bases, 7 bases remained unmatched. In nucleotides, the CDR3 is TGTGCCAGCAGTTTAAAGCGGGAGGGCCCTTTCTCCTACAATGAGCAGTTCTTC. It encodes CASSLKREGPFSYNEQFF.

There are many counts of this clonotype. V usage is TRBV7-9 and J usage is TRBJ2-5; no clear D gene. This CDR3 is built from 11 residues. In germline, CDR1 is SEHNR, CDR2 FQNEAQ (reference sequence). Between the trimmed V and J ends, which lost 8 bases and 3 bases, there was a span of 7 bases. CDR3 coding DNA: TGTGCCAGCGTCGGCGAAGAGACCCAGTACTTC. Translation gives CASVGEETQYF.

This clonotype was detected a few times. The junction and the germline gene differ at one end; a read error may be behind it. The rearrangement links TRBV6-1 to TRBJ2-3; D not certain. Germline V gives CDR1 MNHNS, CDR2 SASEGT. This CDR3 spans 13 amino acids. CDR3 residues: CASREGTTDTQYF. CDR3 coding DNA: TGTGCCAGCAGAGAAGGTACCACAGATACGCAGTATTTT.

Concerning this clonotype: This could be a read error, since a much larger clone is one nucleotide away. The chain is built from TRBV11-2 and TRBJ2-3; D remains ambiguous. Trimming took off 2 bases at V and 0 bases at J, with 15 bases between the two ends. Germline V CDR1 and CDR2: SGHAT, FQNNGV. CDR3 size: 17 residues. CDR3 protein: CASSLIMGSGSTDTQYF. DNA for the CDR3: TGTGCCAGCAGCTTAATCATGGGGTCCGGGAGCACAGATACGCAGTATTTT.

The genes are TRBV6-1 and TRBJ2-7; D gene ambiguous. V was pared by 11 bases and J by 0 bases, with 5 bases between. Germline CDR1 and CDR2: MNHNS and SASEGT. This CDR3 contains 10 residues. CDR3 nucleotides: TGTGCCGTTGACTCCTACGAGCAGTACTTC. Protein sequence: CAVDSYEQYF.

The sample holds a few counts of this clonotype. J is TRBJ2-1 and V is TRBV19; D is unresolved. This CDR3 region has 15 residues. Trimming cost V 1 base and J 10 bases, with 17 bases left between them. Germline lookup yields CDR1 LNHDA and CDR2 SQIVND (reference sequence). The CDR3 loop reads CASSIVREIGQEQFF. CDR3 bases: TGTGCCAGTAGTATAGTAAGGGAAATTGGGCAGGAGCAGTTCTTC.

V is TRBV29-1 and J is TRBJ1-2, with 7 bases fitting TRBD1. The ends lost 2 bases at V and 6 bases at J; junction bases unmatched: 3. CDR1 is SQVTM and CDR2 is ANQGSEA in the germline V gene. This CDR3 is built from 12 residues. The DNA for the CDR3 is TGCAGCGTTGAACAGGGGGGGAATGGCTACACCTTC. This gives the protein CSVEQGGNGYTF.

This clonotype was detected ten times or more. The DNA of the CDR3 is TGTGCCAGCAGTATTTTAGCGGGAGGGCCCCAGCAGTTCTTC. Translated, it gives CASSILAGGPQQFF. The chain carries TRBV27 and TRBJ2-1; 11 positions match TRBD2. The CDR3 has 14 amino acids. The ends lost 5 bases at V and 11 bases at J; junction bases unmatched: 8. The germline V gene has CDR1 MNHEY and CDR2 SMNVEV (reference sequence).

The chain employs TRBV5-1 and TRBJ2-4; possibly TRBD1 for D (5 bases). There are 13 residues in the CDR3. V lost 4 bases and J 3 bases, leaving 8 bases between the germline ends. Germline loops: CDR1 SGHRS, CDR2 YFSETQ. The CDR3 sequence: CASSPGNKNIQYF. The CDR3, as DNA: TGCGCCAGCAGCCCAGGGAACAAAAACATTCAGTACTTC.

V gene TRBV4-1 combines with J gene TRBJ2-2; a possible D gene is TRBD2 (5 bases). From germline, CDR1 is MGHRA and CDR2 YSYEKL. The V gene lost 3 bases and the J gene lost 5 bases, with 13 bases spanning the gap. The CDR3 runs 15 residues. CDR3 sequence reads: CASSHQIARTGELFF. CDR3 sequence (DNA): TGCGCCAGCAGCCACCAAATAGCGAGGACCGGGGAGCTGTTTTTT.

This clonotype was seen at least ten times. This CDR3 is CASSYSEGYGYTF. CDR3 coding DNA: TGTGCCAGCAGTTACTCGGAGGGGTATGGCTACACCTTC. The rearrangement uses TRBV6-5 and TRBJ1-2; possibly TRBD1 for D (5 bases). The CDR3 sequence is 13 residues long. V shed 0 bases and J shed 5 bases, with 7 bases lying between them. Germline V gene lookup returns CDR1 MNHEY and CDR2 SVGAGI.

In this sample, this clonotype turned up a few times. A read error may be the cause here, since a much bigger clone is one base away. V and J are TRBV11-2 and TRBJ2-1; tentatively, D is TRBD2 (6 bases). Germline lookup yields CDR1 SGHAT and CDR2 FQNNGV. The CDR3 has 12 amino acids. V dropped 7 bases and J dropped 11 bases, with 15 bases sitting between them. The CDR3: CASTIGGTKQFF. In DNA form, the CDR3 reads TGTGCCAGCACCATCGGAGGGACCAAGCAGTTCTTC.

On this clonotype: The junction differs from germline at one of its ends, possibly a read error. J is TRBJ2-3 and V is TRBV28; a weak D match, TRBD1 (6 bases). CDR1 and CDR2 (germline): MDHEN, SYDVKM. The CDR3 is made up of 19 amino acids. CDR3 in DNA: TGTGCCAGCAGTCCATCACGAACCCGGGACACTTGGCGCACAGATGCGCAGTATTTT. Residues: CASSPSRTRDTWRTDAQYF.